One T cell receptor (beta chain) is described in this entry. Antigen unknown. The sample is drawn from a study of identical twins. TCRdb reanalysed the 5' RACE reads using MiXCR and keeps one entry per CDR3 protein. The table includes 1.5 million to 2 million distinct CDR3 sequences, under 35% detected once. Healthy Caucasians supplied all donations. General study findings and limits: Invariant T cells like MAIT and iNKT could partly confound the zero-insertion analyses. Within cord blood, abundant beta clonotypes carried fewer insertions, but memory repertoires showed no such trend.

The sample consisted of cord blood. This receptor was taken from a newborn girl in good health.

The CDR3 DNA reads TGTGCCAGCAGTCCCTCGACAAGGAGCTCCTACGAGCAGTACTTC. Amino acids: CASSPSTRSSYEQYF. The rearrangement joins TRBV12-3 or TRBV12-4 to TRBJ2-7; D uncertain. Trimming took off 5 bases at V and 0 bases at J, with 14 bases between the two ends. The CDR3 covers 15 residues.